This passage covers 19 T cell receptor beta chains from one sample sequenced in a study of cytomegalovirus exposure and HLA in healthy donors. PCR employed 60 Vbeta and 13 Jbeta primers. Using immunoSEQ multiplex PCR, the repertoire was profiled, and TCRdb retains in-frame clones only, with some absent. The data hold 130,000 or so clones, with approximately 72% observed a single time. Sequences were obtained from PBMCs. Receptors were obtained from a woman aged 60-70 years in good health and CMV-seronegative.

The chain's CDR3 is CASSQDHTGVSPLHF. The DNA for the CDR3 is TGCGCCAGCAGCCAAGATCATACGGGAGTATCACCCCTCCACTTT. The chain employs TRBV4-3 and TRBJ1-6; D remains ambiguous. The CDR3 consists of 15 residues. Trimming pared 0 bases from V and 10 bases from J, leaving 13 bases between. Germline CDR1 and CDR2: LGHNA and YSLEER.

The rearrangement joins TRBV7-2 to TRBJ1-2; D unresolved. CDR3 size: 13 residues. In germline, CDR1 is SGHTA, CDR2 FQGNSA. V was trimmed by 0 bases and J by 2 bases, leaving 4 bases between them. The CDR3 DNA sequence: TGTGCCAGCAGCTTAGCGGCAAACTATGGCTACACCTTC. Translated, it gives CASSLAANYGYTF.

This clone was seen a few times. V gene TRBV6-6 combines with J gene TRBJ1-2; D may be TRBD1 (6 bases). CDR1 is MNHNY and CDR2 is SVGAGI in the germline V gene (reference sequence). Trimming cost V 6 bases and J 4 bases, with 9 bases left between them. The CDR3 covers 12 residues. The CDR3 region has the DNA TGTGCCAGCAGCCCGGACAGCTATGGCTACACCTTC. Translating it yields CASSPDSYGYTF.

The rearrangement links TRBV10-3 to TRBJ2-1, with 7 positions matching TRBD1. The germline CDR1 and CDR2 sequences are ENHRY and SYGVKD. This CDR3 has 16 residues. The V gene end was trimmed by 3 bases and the J gene end by 2 bases; junction bases not matched to a gene: 7. This chain's CDR3 is CAISDGRGLTYNEQFF. In DNA form, the CDR3 reads TGTGCCATCAGTGATGGTAGGGGGCTAACCTACAATGAGCAGTTCTTC.

The gene calls are TRBV6-1 and TRBJ2-7; 10 nucleotides agree with TRBD1. J gave up 5 bases and V 7 bases, and 8 bases lay outside the gene matches. This CDR3 has 14 residues. CDR1 MNHNS and CDR2 SASEGT come from the germline V gene. This chain's CDR3 is CASTSGDRGHEQYF. CDR3 bases: TGTGCCAGCACCTCTGGGGACAGGGGCCACGAGCAGTACTTC.

This clone was found once. The V gene is TRBV6-6, the J gene TRBJ2-5; possibly TRBD1 for D (6 bases). Germline loops: CDR1 MNHNY, CDR2 SVGAGI (reference sequence). The CDR3 is 12 residues long. Trimming took off 8 bases at V and 10 bases at J, with 17 bases between the two ends. The CDR3 sequence is CASSRQAQIQYF. CDR3 DNA: TGTGCCAGCTCCCGACAGGCCCAAATCCAGTACTTC.

This CDR3 reads CASSYSEFLAQYF. The CDR3, as DNA: TGTGCCAGCAGTTACTCTGAGTTCCTAGCGCAGTACTTC. V is TRBV6-6 and J is TRBJ2-7, with D perhaps matching TRBD2 (5 bases). There are 13 residues in the CDR3. V was trimmed by 0 bases and J by 9 bases, leaving 12 bases between them. Germline V gene data show CDR1 as MNHNY and CDR2 as SVGAGI (reference sequence).

A word on this clone: The junction departs from the called germline gene at one end, perhaps through a read error. Other nucleotide sequences in the sample specify the same CDR3. The V gene is TRBV16, the J gene TRBJ1-1, with a tentative D call TRBD1 (5 bases). Germline CDR1 is KGHSY and CDR2 is FQNENV. The CDR3 is made up of 14 amino acids. Here the CDR3 DNA reads TGTGCCAGCAGCCAAATTAGGGGATACACCGAAGCTTTCTTT. Translating it yields CASSQIRGYTEAFF.

The chain links TRBV19 to TRBJ2-7; D is possibly TRBD1 (5 bases). Germline assignment: CDR1 LNHDA and CDR2 SQIVND (reference sequence). V dropped 2 bases and J dropped 7 bases, with 18 bases sitting between them. The CDR3 extends over 15 amino acids. CDR3 in amino acids: CASSITGSGIGEQYF. DNA of the CDR3: TGTGCCAGTAGTATAACCGGGTCAGGGATCGGTGAGCAGTACTTC.

The rearrangement joins TRBV9 to TRBJ2-7; TRBD2 agrees at 9 bases. The CDR3 is made up of 15 amino acids. Germline V lookup: CDR1 SGDLS, CDR2 YYNGEE. The V gene end was trimmed by 4 bases and the J gene end by 6 bases; junction bases not matched to a gene: 11. The CDR3: CASSPRGSGGGEQYF. CDR3 DNA sequence: TGTGCCAGCAGCCCCAGGGGTAGCGGGGGTGGCGAGCAGTACTTC.

This clone was detected only a few times. This chain connects TRBV10-3 to TRBJ1-2; 7 bases are a match to TRBD1. J lost 4 bases, V lost 1 base, and 6 bases had no gene match. Germline-derived CDR1 and CDR2 are ENHRY and SYGVKD. CDR3 length: 15 amino acids. The CDR3 DNA is TGTGCCATCAGTGAGTTGGGACAGACCCTCTATGGCTACACCTTC. It yields the protein CAISELGQTLYGYTF.

This rearrangement joins TRBV6-1 to TRBJ2-7; a weak D match, TRBD2 (6 bases). CDR1 and CDR2 from the germline V gene are MNHNS and SASEGT. The CDR3 consists of 14 residues. The V end was cut by 4 bases, the J end by 2 bases, with 12 bases between. The CDR3 sequence: CASSGGDPPYEQYF. CDR3 sequence (DNA): TGTGCCAGCAGTGGGGGGGACCCGCCCTACGAGCAGTACTTC.

V is TRBV5-4 and J is TRBJ1-1, with no clear D. Per the germline V gene, CDR1 is SGHNT and CDR2 is YYREEE (reference sequence). With 2 bases removed from V and 0 bases from J, the gap between germline ends came to 8 bases. The CDR3 is 14 residues long. The DNA of the CDR3 is TGTGCCAGCAGCTTAAATCAGGTGAACACTGAAGCTTTCTTT. Translating gives CASSLNQVNTEAFF. The full variable domain, rest sourced from reference TRBV5-4 and TRBJ1-1, is ETGVTQSPTHLIKTRGQQVTLRCSSQSGHNTVSWYQQALGQGPQFIFQYYREEENGRGNFPPRFSGLQFPNYSSELNVNALELDDSALYLCASSLNQVNTEAFFGQGTRLTVV.

This sequence joins TRBV7-9 and TRBJ2-3, with 9 bases matching TRBD1. CDR1 and CDR2 from the germline V gene are SEHNR and FQNEAQ (reference sequence). Trimming took 0 bases from V and 4 from J; bases not matched to a gene: 5. The CDR3 contains 16 residues. The CDR3 sequence is CASSLATGGFSDTQYF. Written as DNA, the CDR3 is TGTGCCAGCAGCTTAGCCACAGGGGGCTTTTCAGATACGCAGTATTTT.

This clone was recorded a few times. V usage is TRBV5-1 and J usage is TRBJ2-2; possibly TRBD1 for D (5 bases). V lost 4 bases and J lost 1, with 5 bases in between. Germline CDR1 SGHRS, CDR2 YFSETQ. The CDR3 is 13 amino acids. CDR3 nucleotides: TGCGCCAGCAGCGGACAGAACACCGGGGAGCTGTTTTTT. This sequence encodes CASSGQNTGELFF.

The J gene is TRBJ2-3, the V gene TRBV23-1; TRBD2 matches at 10 bases. TRBV23-1 is annotated as an ORF whose role is uncertain. The V segment lost 6 bases and the J segment 3 bases; nucleotides outside the gene matches: 18. The CDR3 consists of 19 residues. CDR3 sequence: CASRTPGLAYSGPTDTQYF. In nucleotides, the CDR3 is TGCGCCAGCAGGACGCCGGGACTAGCGTATTCAGGTCCTACAGATACGCAGTATTTT.

The rearrangement uses TRBV28 and TRBJ2-1; D may be TRBD2 (6 bases). This CDR3 contains 18 residues. Deletions cut 9 bases from V and 1 base from J, with 25 bases between. CDR1 is MDHEN and CDR2 is SYDVKM in the germline V gene. The DNA for the CDR3 is TGTGCCAGTACTTCTGCCCCCTTAGCGGAGGTATCCTACAATGAGCAGTTCTTC. It translates to CASTSAPLAEVSYNEQFF.

The chain is built from TRBV6-1 and TRBJ2-2, with 8 bases matching TRBD1. Per germline, CDR1 MNHNS and CDR2 SASEGT. The CDR3 extends over 15 amino acids. The ends lost 4 bases at V and 7 bases at J; junction bases unmatched: 8. The CDR3 sequence: CASSGLRTGIGELFF. The CDR3 DNA reads as TGTGCCAGCAGTGGATTGAGGACAGGGATCGGGGAGCTGTTTTTT.

The rearrangement joins TRBV5-4 to TRBJ2-5; 10 bases line up with TRBD1. This CDR3 is built from 14 residues. J lost 5 bases, V lost 4 bases, and 5 bases had no gene match. Germline V CDR1 and CDR2: SGHNT, YYREEE (reference sequence). DNA for the CDR3: TGTGCCAGCAGCCAAACGACAGGGGGCGAGACCCAGTACTTC. Its translation is CASSQTTGGETQYF.